Presented here are 8 T cell receptor beta chains from one specimen sequenced in a study of shared clonotypes between healthy human individuals. Method: immunoSEQ multiplex PCR; TCRdb's copy keeps in-frame clones and lacks some. The profile shows 950,000 to 1,100,000 clones, about three quarters of them singletons. Sequencing used memory CD4+ T cells sorted from blood. The subset denotes: CD45RA-negative fraction. The receptors come from a man younger than 35 in good health.

J is TRBJ2-6 and V is TRBV27; D gene unclear. V lost 3 bases to trimming and J lost 0 bases, with 15 bases between them. The CDR3 sequence is 18 residues long. Germline V lookup: CDR1 MNHEY, CDR2 SMNVEV (reference sequence). CDR3 bases: TGTGCCAGCAGTTTTTCGACAATGCGGCTCTCTGGGGCCAACGTCCTGACTTTC. This translates into CASSFSTMRLSGANVLTF. The full variable domain, rest sourced from reference TRBV27 and TRBJ2-6, is EAQVTQNPRYLITVTGKKLTVTCSQNMNHEYMSWYRQDPGLGLRQIYYSMNVEVTDKGDVPEGYKVSRKEKRNFPLILESPSPNQTSLYFCASSFSTMRLSGANVLTFGAGSRLTVL.

The chain combines TRBV11-3 with TRBJ2-2, with D hard to call. The length of the CDR3 is 12 residues. Trimming left V 4 bases short and J 5 bases short, with 5 bases between. Germline V CDR1 and CDR2: SGHNT, YENEEA. This CDR3 reads CASSSLTGELFF. The CDR3 nucleotides read TGTGCCAGCAGCTCATTAACCGGGGAGCTGTTTTTT.

The chain recombines TRBV4-3 with TRBJ2-5; 7 nucleotides match TRBD2. The V gene end was trimmed by 1 base and the J gene end by 4 bases; junction bases not matched to a gene: 9. CDR1 and CDR2 from the germline V gene are LGHNA and YSLEER. CDR3 length equals 16 residues. CDR3 amino acids: CASSQGNPTGGETQYF. The CDR3 DNA sequence: TGCGCCAGCAGCCAAGGGAACCCGACGGGGGGAGAGACCCAGTACTTC.

Worth noting for this clone: The sample holds other DNA sequences that translate to the same CDR3. V and J are TRBV6-5 and TRBJ1-1; 10 nucleotides line up with TRBD1. Germline CDR1 MNHEY, CDR2 SVGAGI. The V gene end was trimmed by 2 bases and the J gene end by 8 bases; junction bases not matched to a gene: 2. CDR3 length: 13 residues. The CDR3 loop is CASSYRDRGEAFF. CDR3 in DNA: TGTGCCAGCAGTTACCGGGACAGGGGAGAAGCTTTCTTT.

The chain combines TRBV9 with TRBJ2-6; TRBD2 agrees at 8 bases. The CDR3 runs 16 residues. V gave up 4 bases and J gave up 4 bases; unmatched junction bases: 7. Germline values: CDR1 SGDLS, CDR2 YYNGEE. The CDR3 region has the DNA TGTGCCAGCAGCTCACGGGAGGGATCCGGGGCCAACGTCCTGACTTTC. It codes for CASSSREGSGANVLTF.

The chain couples TRBV30 to TRBJ1-1; a possible D gene is TRBD1 (5 bases). With 2 bases removed from V and 5 bases from J, the gap between germline ends came to 12 bases. This CDR3 has 13 residues. Germline-derived CDR1 and CDR2 are GTSNPN and SVGIG (reference sequence). The chain's CDR3 is CAWSSSRETEAFF. The CDR3 DNA is TGTGCCTGGAGTTCGAGCAGGGAGACTGAAGCTTTCTTT.

The chain is built from TRBV6-1 and TRBJ2-1; perhaps TRBD1 as D (5 bases). CDR1 is MNHNS and CDR2 is SASEGT in the germline V gene. Trimming left V 8 bases short and J 4 bases short, with 15 bases between. This CDR3 region has 14 residues. CDR3 nucleotides: TGTGCCAGCGGGCAGGGTGCCTTATACAATGAGCAGTTCTTC. Protein sequence: CASGQGALYNEQFF.

In the case of this clone: With a far larger clone one base away, a read error is the likely cause. This same CDR3 is encoded by further DNA sequences in the sample. V gene TRBV5-1 combines with J gene TRBJ2-2; unclear D gene. V was shortened by 4 bases and J by 10 bases, with 14 bases between the two germline ends. The CDR3 has 13 residues. The V gene's germline CDR1 is SGHRS and CDR2 YFSETQ. In nucleotides, the CDR3 is TGCGCCAGCAGCACCGATAGGACCCCGGAGCTGTTTTTT. This encodes CASSTDRTPELFF. The full variable domain, with the rest looked up from reference TRBV5-1 and TRBJ2-2, is KAGVTQTPRYLIKTRGQQVTLSCSPISGHRSVSWYQQTPGQGLQFLFEYFSETQRNKGNFPGRFSGRQFSNSRSEMNVSTLELGDSALYLCASSTDRTPELFFGEGSRLTVL.